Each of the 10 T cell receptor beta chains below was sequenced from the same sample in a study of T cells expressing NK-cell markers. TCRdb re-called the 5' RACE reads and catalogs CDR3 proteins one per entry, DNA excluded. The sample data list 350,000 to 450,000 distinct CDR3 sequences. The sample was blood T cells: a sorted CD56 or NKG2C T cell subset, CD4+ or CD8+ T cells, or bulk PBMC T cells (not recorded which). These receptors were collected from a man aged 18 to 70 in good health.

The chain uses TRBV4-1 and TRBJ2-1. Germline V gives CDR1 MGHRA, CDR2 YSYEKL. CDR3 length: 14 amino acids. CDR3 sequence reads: CASSQDPRENEQFF.

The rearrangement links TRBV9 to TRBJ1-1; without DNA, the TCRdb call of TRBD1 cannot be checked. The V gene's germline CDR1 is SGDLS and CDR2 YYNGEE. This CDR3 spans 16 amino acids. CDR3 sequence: CASSVYPGTGGSEAFF.

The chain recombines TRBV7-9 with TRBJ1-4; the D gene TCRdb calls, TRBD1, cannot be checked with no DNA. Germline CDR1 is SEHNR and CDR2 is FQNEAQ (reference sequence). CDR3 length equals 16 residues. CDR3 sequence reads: CASSLAGQAYVEKLFF.

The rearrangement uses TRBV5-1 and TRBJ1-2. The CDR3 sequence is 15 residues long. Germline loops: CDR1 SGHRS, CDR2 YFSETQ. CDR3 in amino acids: CASSLGIDSSDGYTF.

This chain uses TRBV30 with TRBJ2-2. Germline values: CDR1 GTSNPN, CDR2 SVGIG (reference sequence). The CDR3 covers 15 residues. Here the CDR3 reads CAWSRVEGLGGELFF.

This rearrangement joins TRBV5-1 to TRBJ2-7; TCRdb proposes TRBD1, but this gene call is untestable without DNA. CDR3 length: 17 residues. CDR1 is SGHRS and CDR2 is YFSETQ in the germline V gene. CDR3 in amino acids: CASSLAGEGSYSYEQYF.

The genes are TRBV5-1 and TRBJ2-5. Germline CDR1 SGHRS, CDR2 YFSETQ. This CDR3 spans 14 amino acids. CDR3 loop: CASRMRSGQETQYF.

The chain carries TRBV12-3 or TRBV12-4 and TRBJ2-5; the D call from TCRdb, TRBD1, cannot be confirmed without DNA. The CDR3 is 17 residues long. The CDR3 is CASSLRSVDRQKETQYF.

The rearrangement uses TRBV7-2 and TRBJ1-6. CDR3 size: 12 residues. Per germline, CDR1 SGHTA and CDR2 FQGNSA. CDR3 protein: CASSDLGSPLHF.

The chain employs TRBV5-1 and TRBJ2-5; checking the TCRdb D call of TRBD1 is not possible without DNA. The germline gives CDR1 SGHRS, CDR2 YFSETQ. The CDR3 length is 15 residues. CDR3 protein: CASSSGTLTQETQYF.